Listed below are T cell receptor beta chains from one sample, sequenced in a study of blood T cell repertoires in COVID-19. Sequenced by immunoSEQ multiplex PCR; TCRdb stores in-frame clones only, minus some. This table holds about 250,000 clones, roughly 90% found once. Sequencing was done on a sample of PBMCs or T cells enriched from blood (not recorded which). Every receptor here comes from a woman aged 25 to 45 with acute COVID-19. The CDR3 runs from the conserved cysteine through the conserved F or W. D genes are given only for firm matches. The size entry is marked missing in some rows and otherwise reads once, few, many or a size class.

V gene	J gene	clone size	D gene	CDR3 protein	CDR3 DNA
TRBV5-6	TRBJ1-2	-	-	CASSFRGSYGYTF	TGTGCCAGCAGCTTCCGGGGGAGCTATGGCTACACCTTC
TRBV29-1	TRBJ1-2	-	-	CSVEVLGQQARGYTF	TGCAGCGTTGAGGTACTGGGGCAGCAAGCGAGGGGCTACACCTTC
TRBV7-2	TRBJ1-5	-	-	CASSLGPGGAQHF	TGTGCCAGCAGCTTAGGCCCCGGGGGGGCCCAGCATTTT
TRBV5-5	TRBJ2-7	-	-	CASSLGDSTYEQYF	TGTGCCAGCAGCTTGGGTGACAGCACCTACGAGCAGTACTTC
TRBV10-1	TRBJ2-3	once	TRBD2	CASSPSGDTDTQYF	TGCGCCAGCAGTCCTAGCGGGGACACAGATACGCAGTATTTT
TRBV5-4	TRBJ2-3	-	-	CASSRESTDTQYF	TGTGCCAGCAGCCGGGAAAGCACAGATACGCAGTATTTT
TRBV4-3	TRBJ2-3	-	TRBD2	CASSQNPSNERGGTDTQYF	TGCGCCAGCAGCCAAAACCCTTCAAACGAGCGGGGGGGCACAGATACGCAGTATTTT
TRBV10-2	TRBJ2-1	-	-	CASREEPSFMYNEQFF	TGCGCCAGCAGAGAAGAGCCCTCCTTTATGTACAATGAGCAGTTCTTC
TRBV6-5	TRBJ1-5	-	-	CASSNGWNQPQHF	TGTGCCAGCAGTAACGGGTGGAATCAGCCCCAGCATTTT
TRBV12-3/TRBV12-4	TRBJ1-6	-	-	CASRPQGAWPLHF	TGTGCCAGCAGGCCACAGGGAGCATGGCCCCTCCACTTT
TRBV24-1	TRBJ2-2	once	TRBD1	CATSDTGTGGTGELFF	TGTGCCACCAGTGATACCGGGACAGGGGGCACCGGGGAGCTGTTTTTT
TRBV6-2/TRBV6-3	TRBJ1-5	-	-	CASSHGDLARQPQHF	TGTGCCAGCAGCCACGGGGACTTAGCCAGGCAGCCCCAGCATTTT
TRBV5-6	TRBJ2-2	once	TRBD2	CASSWATGLAGGELFF	TGTGCCAGCAGCTGGGCGACGGGACTAGCAGGCGGGGAGCTGTTTTTT
TRBV3-1/TRBV3-2	TRBJ2-7	-	TRBD2	CASSSPFGLAATYEQYF	TGTGCCAGCAGCTCTCCCTTCGGACTAGCGGCTACCTACGAGCAGTACTTC
TRBV4-1	TRBJ1-1	-	-	CASSPRQENTEAFF	TGCGCCAGCAGCCCTAGACAGGAGAACACTGAAGCTTTCTTT
TRBV27	TRBJ2-5	-	TRBD2	CASSFGDGRVETQYF	TGTGCCAGCAGTTTTGGCGATGGGAGGGTCGAGACCCAGTACTTC
TRBV19	TRBJ1-1	-	-	CASSPRVHPLNTEAFF	TGTGCCAGTAGTCCCAGGGTCCACCCTTTGAACACTGAAGCTTTCTTT
TRBV4-3	TRBJ2-1	-	-	CASSQELGYNSNEQFF	TGCGCCAGCAGCCAAGAACTAGGTTATAATTCCAATGAGCAGTTCTTC
TRBV7-2	TRBJ2-7	-	TRBD2	CASSSSGTSTYEQYF	TGTGCCAGCAGCTCCTCCGGGACTAGCACCTACGAGCAGTACTTC
TRBV27	TRBJ1-1	-	-	CASSLSGQAFF	TGTGCCAGCAGTTTAAGTGGGCAAGCTTTCTTT
TRBV6-5	TRBJ1-1	-	TRBD1	CASRTTFRGHTEAFF	TGTGCCAGCAGGACGACCTTTAGGGGGCACACTGAAGCTTTCTTT
TRBV29-1	TRBJ1-5	-	-	CSVAVGHRVQPQHF	TGCAGCGTTGCCGTTGGACATCGTGTTCAGCCCCAGCATTTT
TRBV6-5	TRBJ2-7	-	-	CASSSYRKRQYF	TGTGCCAGCAGTTCATACAGGAAGCGGCAGTACTTC
TRBV7-2	TRBJ2-3	few	TRBD2	CASSFLPGGGTLSDTQYF	TGTGCCAGCAGCTTTCTTCCCGGGGGGGGGACCCTTTCAGATACGCAGTATTTT